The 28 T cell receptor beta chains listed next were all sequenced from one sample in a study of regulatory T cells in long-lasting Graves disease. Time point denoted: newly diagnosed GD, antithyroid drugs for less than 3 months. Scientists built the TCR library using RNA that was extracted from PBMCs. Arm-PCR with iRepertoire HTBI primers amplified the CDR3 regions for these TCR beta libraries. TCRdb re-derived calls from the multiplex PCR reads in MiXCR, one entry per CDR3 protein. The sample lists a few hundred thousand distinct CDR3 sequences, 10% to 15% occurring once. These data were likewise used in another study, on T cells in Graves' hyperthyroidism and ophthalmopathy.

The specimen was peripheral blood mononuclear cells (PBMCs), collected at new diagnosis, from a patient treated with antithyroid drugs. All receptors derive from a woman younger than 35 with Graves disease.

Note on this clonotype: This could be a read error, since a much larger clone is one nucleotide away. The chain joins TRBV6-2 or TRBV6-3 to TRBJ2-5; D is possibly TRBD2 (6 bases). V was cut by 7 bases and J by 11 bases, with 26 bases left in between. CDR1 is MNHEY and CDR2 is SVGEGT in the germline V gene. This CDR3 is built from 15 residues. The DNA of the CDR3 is TGTGCCAGCAACCCTGAGTCCCAGAGTACGGGGGAGCAGTACTTC. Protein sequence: CASNPESQSTGEQYF.

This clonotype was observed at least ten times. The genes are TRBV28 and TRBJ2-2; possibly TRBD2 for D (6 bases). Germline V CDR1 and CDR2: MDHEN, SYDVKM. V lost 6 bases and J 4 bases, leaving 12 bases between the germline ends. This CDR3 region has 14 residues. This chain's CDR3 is CASRVGGTTGELFF. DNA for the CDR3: TGTGCCAGCAGGGTCGGCGGGACCACCGGGGAGCTGTTTTTT.

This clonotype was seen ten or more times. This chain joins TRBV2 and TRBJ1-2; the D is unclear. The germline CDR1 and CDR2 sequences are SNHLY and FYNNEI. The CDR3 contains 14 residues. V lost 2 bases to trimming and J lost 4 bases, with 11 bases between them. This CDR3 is CASSELRAPYGYTF. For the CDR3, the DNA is TGTGCCAGCAGTGAACTCCGGGCCCCCTATGGCTACACCTTC.

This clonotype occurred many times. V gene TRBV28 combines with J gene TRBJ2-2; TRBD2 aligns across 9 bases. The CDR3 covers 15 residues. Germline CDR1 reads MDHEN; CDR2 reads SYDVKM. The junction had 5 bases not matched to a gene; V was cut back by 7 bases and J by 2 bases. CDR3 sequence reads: CASTVTSGNTGELFF. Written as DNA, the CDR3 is TGTGCCAGCACCGTGACTAGCGGAAACACCGGGGAGCTGTTTTTT. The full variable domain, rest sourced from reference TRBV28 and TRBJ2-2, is DVKVTQSSRYLVKRTGEKVFLECVQDMDHENMFWYRQDPGLGLRLIYFSYDVKMKEKGDIPEGYSVSREKKERFSLILESASTNQTSMYLCASTVTSGNTGELFFGEGSRLTVL.

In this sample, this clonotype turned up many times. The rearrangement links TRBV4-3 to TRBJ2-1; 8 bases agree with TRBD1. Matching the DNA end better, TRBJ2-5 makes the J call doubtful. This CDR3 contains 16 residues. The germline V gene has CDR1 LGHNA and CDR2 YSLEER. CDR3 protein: CASSQVPQGVMETQYF. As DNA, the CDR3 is TGCGCCAGCAGCCAAGTCCCACAGGGGGTCATGGAGACCCAGTACTTC.

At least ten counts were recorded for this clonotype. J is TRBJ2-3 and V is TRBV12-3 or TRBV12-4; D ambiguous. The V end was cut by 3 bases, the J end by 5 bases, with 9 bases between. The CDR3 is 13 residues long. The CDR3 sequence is CASSFSKGDTQYF. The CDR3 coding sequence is TGTGCCAGCAGTTTCTCCAAAGGAGATACGCAGTATTTT.

CDR3 sequence reads: CASSAGTSPVGNSPLHF. The CDR3 DNA reads as TGTGCCAGCAGCGCTGGGACCTCCCCGGTCGGCAATTCACCCCTCCACTTT. The chain has TRBV9 and TRBJ1-6, with D perhaps matching TRBD1 (5 bases). The V gene lost 3 bases and the J gene lost 7 bases, with 20 bases spanning the gap. Germline V gene lookup returns CDR1 SGDLS and CDR2 YYNGEE. The CDR3 is made up of 17 amino acids.

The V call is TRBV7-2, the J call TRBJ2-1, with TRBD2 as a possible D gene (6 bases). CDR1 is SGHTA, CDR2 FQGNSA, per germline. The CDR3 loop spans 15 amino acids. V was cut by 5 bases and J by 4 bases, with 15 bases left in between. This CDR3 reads CASSPRGSGYNEQFF. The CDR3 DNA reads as TGTGCCAGCAGCCCTCGGGGGAGCGGATACAATGAGCAGTTCTTC.

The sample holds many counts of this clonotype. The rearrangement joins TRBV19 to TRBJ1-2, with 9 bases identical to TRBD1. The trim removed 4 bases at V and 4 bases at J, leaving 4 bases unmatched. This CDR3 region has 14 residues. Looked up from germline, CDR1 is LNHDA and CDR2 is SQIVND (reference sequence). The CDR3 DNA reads TGTGCCAGTAGTACACAGGGGGCAACCTATGGCTACACCTTC. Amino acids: CASSTQGATYGYTF.

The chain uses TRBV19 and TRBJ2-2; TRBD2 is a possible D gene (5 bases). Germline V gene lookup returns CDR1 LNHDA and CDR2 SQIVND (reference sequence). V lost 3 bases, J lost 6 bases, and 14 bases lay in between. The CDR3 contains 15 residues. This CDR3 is CASSMRELRAGELFF. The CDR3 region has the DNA TGTGCCAGTAGTATGAGGGAACTCCGAGCCGGGGAGCTGTTTTTT.

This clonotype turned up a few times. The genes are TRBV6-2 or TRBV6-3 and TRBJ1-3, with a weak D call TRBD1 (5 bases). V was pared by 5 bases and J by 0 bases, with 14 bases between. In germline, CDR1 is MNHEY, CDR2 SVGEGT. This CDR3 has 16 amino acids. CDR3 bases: TGTGCCAGCAGTGAACTGGGGGAGGCCTCTGGAAACACCATATATTTT. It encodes CASSELGEASGNTIYF.

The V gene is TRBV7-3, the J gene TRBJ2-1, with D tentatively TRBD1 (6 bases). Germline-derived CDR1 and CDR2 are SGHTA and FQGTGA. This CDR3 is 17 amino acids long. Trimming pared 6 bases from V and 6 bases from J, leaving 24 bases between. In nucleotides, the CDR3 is TGTGCCAGCAGTCCCTCGACAGGCTCAAGTATCTCCAATGAGCAGTTCTTC. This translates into CASSPSTGSSISNEQFF.

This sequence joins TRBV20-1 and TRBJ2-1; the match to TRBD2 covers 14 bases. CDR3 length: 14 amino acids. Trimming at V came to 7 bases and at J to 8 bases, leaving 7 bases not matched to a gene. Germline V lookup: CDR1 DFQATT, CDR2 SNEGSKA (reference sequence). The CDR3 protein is CSVGTSGSWHEQFF. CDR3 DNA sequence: TGCAGTGTTGGGACTAGCGGGAGTTGGCATGAGCAGTTCTTC.

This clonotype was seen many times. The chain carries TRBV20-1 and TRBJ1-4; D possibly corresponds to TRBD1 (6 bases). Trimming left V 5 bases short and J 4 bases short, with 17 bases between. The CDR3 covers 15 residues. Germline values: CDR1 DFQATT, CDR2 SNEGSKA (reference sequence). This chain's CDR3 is CSASNPGHINEKLFF. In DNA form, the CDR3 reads TGCAGTGCTTCAAACCCGGGACACATTAATGAAAAACTGTTTTTT.

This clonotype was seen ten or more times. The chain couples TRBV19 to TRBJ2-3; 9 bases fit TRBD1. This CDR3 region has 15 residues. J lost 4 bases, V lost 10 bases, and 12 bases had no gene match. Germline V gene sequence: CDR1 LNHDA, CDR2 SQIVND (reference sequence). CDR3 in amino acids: CATRGQGRSPDTQYF. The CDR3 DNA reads TGTGCCACGCGGGGACAGGGTCGGTCCCCAGATACGCAGTATTTT.

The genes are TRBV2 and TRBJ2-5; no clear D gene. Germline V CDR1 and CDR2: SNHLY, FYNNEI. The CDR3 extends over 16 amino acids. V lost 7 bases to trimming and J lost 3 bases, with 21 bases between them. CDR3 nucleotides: TGTGCCAGCACCGATACCGGTTGGATAATGGAAGAGACCCAGTACTTC. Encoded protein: CASTDTGWIMEETQYF.

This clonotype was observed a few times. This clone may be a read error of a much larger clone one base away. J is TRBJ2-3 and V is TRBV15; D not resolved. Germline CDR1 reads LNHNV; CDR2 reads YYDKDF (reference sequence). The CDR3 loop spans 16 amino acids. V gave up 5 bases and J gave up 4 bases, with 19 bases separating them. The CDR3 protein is CATSPSSWDTADTQYF. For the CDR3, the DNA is TGTGCCACCAGCCCCTCTTCGTGGGATACAGCAGATACGCAGTATTTT. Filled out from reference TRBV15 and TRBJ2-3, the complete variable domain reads DAMVIQNPRYQVTQFGKPVTLSCSQTLNHNVMYWYQQKSSQAPKLLFHYYDKDFNNEADTPDNFQSRRPNTSFCFLDIRSPGLGDTAMYLCATSPSSWDTADTQYFGPGTRLTVL.

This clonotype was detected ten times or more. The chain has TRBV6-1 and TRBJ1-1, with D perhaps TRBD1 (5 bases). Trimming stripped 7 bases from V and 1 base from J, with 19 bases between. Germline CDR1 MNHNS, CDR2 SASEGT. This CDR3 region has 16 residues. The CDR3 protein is CASNRATTGENTEAFF. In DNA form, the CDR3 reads TGTGCCAGCAATAGAGCCACTACAGGAGAGAACACTGAAGCTTTCTTT.

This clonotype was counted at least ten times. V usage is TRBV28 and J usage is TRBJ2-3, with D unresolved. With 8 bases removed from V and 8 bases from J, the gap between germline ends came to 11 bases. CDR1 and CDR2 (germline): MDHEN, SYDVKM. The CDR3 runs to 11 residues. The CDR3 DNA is TGTGCCAGCGCGAACTGGGCTACGCAGTATTTT. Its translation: CASANWATQYF.

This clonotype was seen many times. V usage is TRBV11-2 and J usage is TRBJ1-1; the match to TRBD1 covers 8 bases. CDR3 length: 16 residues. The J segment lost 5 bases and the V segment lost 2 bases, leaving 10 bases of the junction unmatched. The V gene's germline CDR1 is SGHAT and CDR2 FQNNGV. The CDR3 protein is CASSLRQGQRGTEAFF. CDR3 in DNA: TGTGCCAGCAGCTTAAGACAGGGGCAGAGGGGGACTGAAGCTTTCTTT. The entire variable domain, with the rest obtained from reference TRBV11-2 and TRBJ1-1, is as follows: EAGVAQSPRYKIIEKRQSVAFWCNPISGHATLYWYQQILGQGPKLLIQFQNNGVVDDSQLPKDRFSAERLKGVDSTLKIQPAKLEDSAVYLCASSLRQGQRGTEAFFGQGTRLTVV.

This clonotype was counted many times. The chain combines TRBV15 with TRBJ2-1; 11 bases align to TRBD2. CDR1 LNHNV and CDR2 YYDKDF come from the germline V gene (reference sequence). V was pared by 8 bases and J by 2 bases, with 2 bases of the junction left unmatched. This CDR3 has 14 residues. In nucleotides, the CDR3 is TGTGCCACCCTAGCGGGGGGACCCTACAATGAGCAGTTCTTC. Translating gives CATLAGGPYNEQFF.

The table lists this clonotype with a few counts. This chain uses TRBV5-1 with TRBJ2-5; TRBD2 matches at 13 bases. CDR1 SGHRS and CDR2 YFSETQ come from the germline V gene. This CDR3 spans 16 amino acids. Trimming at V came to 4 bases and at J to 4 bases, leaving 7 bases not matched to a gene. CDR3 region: CASSLGTSGKGETQYF. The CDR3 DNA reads TGCGCCAGCAGCCTGGGGACTAGCGGGAAGGGAGAGACCCAGTACTTC. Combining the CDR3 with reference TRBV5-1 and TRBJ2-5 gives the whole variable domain KAGVTQTPRYLIKTRGQQVTLSCSPISGHRSVSWYQQTPGQGLQFLFEYFSETQRNKGNFPGRFSGRQFSNSRSEMNVSTLELGDSALYLCASSLGTSGKGETQYFGPGTRLLVL.

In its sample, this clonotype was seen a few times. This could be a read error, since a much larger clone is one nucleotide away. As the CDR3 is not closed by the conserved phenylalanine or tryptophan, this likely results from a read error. The CDR3 protein is CASSRNVGTEAFL. Here the CDR3 DNA reads TGTGCCAGCAGCCGGAACGTCGGGACAGAGGCTTTCCTT. V usage is TRBV7-3 and J usage is TRBJ1-1; 7 bases are shared with TRBD1. The CDR3 totals 13 residues. The J segment lost 11 bases and the V segment lost 5 bases, leaving 11 bases of the junction unmatched. Germline-derived CDR1 and CDR2 are SGHTA and FQGTGA.

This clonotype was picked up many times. This CDR3 is CSARDSGALSYNEQFF. CDR3 sequence (DNA): TGCAGTGCTAGAGATAGCGGGGCCCTTAGCTACAATGAGCAGTTCTTC. The genes are TRBV20-1 and TRBJ2-1; TRBD2 matches 8 bases. V shed 0 bases, J shed 3 bases, and the junction held 7 bases outside the gene matches. CDR3 length: 16 amino acids. CDR1 is DFQATT and CDR2 is SNEGSKA in the germline V gene (reference sequence).

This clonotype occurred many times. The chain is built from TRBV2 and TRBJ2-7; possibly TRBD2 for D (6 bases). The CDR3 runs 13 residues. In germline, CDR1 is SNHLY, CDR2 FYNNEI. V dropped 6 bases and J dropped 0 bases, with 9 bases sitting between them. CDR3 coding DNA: TGTGCCAGCAGCCAGGACTACTCCTACGAGCAGTACTTC. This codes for CASSQDYSYEQYF.

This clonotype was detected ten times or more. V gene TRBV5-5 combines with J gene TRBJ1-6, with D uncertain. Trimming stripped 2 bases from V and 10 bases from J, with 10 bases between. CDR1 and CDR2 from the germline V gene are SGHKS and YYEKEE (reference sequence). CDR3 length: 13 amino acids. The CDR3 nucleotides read TGTGCCAGCAGCTTCCTAGTGCGGTCACCCCTCCACTTT. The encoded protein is CASSFLVRSPLHF.

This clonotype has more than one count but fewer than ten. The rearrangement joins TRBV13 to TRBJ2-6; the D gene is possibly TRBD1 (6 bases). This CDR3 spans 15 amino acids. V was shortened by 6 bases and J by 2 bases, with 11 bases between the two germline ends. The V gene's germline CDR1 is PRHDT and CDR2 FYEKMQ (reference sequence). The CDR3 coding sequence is TGTGCCAGCAGTCAGGGGACCCCTGGGGCCAACGTCCTGACTTTC. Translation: CASSQGTPGANVLTF. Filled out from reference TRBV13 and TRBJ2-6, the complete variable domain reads AAGVIQSPRHLIKEKRETATLKCYPIPRHDTVYWYQQGPGQDPQFLISFYEKMQSDKGSIPDRFSAQQFSDYHSELNMSSLELGDSALYFCASSQGTPGANVLTFGAGSRLTVL.

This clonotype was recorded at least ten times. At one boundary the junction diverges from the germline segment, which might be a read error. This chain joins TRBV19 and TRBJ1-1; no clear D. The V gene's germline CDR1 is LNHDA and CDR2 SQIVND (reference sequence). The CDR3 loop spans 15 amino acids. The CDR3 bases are TGTGCCAGTAGAATAGCAGGAGGTAGTAGCACTGAAGCTTTCTTT. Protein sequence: CASRIAGGSSTEAFF.